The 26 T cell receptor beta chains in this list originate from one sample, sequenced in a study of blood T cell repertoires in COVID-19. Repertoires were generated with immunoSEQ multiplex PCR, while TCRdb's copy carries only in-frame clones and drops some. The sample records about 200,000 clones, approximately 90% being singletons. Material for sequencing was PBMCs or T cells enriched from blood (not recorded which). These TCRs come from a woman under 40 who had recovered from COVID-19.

The CDR3 spells CASSLAGAGVDEQFF. The DNA for the CDR3 is TGTGCCAGCAGCCTAGCGGGAGCAGGTGTCGATGAGCAGTTCTTC. The gene calls are TRBV3-1 (or the pseudogene TRBV3-2) and TRBJ2-1, with TRBD2 matching over 9 bases. Germline CDR1 LGHDT, CDR2 YNNKEL (reference sequence). Unmatched junction bases numbered 9, after V lost 4 bases and J lost 8 bases. This CDR3 spans 15 amino acids.

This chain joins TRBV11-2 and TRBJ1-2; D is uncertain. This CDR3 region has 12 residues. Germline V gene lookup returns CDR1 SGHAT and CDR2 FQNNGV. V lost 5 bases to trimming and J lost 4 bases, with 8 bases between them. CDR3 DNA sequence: TGTGCCAGCAGCGCAGAATTCTATGGCTACACCTTC. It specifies CASSAEFYGYTF.

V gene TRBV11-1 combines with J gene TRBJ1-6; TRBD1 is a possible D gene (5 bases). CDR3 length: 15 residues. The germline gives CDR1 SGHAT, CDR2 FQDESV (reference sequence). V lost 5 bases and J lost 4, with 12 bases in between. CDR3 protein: CASSPAGRYNSPLHF. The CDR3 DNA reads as TGTGCCAGCAGCCCTGCGGGACGGTATAATTCACCCCTCCACTTT.

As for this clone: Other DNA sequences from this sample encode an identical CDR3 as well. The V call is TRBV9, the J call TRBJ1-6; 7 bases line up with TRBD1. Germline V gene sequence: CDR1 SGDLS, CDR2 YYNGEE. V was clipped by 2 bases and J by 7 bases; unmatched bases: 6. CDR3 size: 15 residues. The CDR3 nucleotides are TGTGCCAGCAGCGTGGGGGACAGAGGCAATTCACCCCTCCACTTT. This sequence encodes CASSVGDRGNSPLHF.

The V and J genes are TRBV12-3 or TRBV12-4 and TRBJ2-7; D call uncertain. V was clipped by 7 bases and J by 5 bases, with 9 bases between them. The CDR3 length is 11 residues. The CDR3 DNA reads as TGTGCCAGCACCGGAGTGGACGAGCAGTACTTC. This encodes CASTGVDEQYF.

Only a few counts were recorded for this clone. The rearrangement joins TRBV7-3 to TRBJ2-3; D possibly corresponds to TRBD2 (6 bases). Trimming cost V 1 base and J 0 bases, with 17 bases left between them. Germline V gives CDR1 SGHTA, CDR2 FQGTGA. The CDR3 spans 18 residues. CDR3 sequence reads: CASSLNRGTATSTDTQYF. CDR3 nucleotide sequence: TGTGCCAGCAGCTTAAACCGCGGGACGGCGACTAGCACAGATACGCAGTATTTT.

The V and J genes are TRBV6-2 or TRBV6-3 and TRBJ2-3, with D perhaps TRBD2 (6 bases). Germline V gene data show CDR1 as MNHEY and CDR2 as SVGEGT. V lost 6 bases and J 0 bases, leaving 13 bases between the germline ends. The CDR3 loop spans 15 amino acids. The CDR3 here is CASSHPLASTDTQYF. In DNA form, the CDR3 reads TGTGCCAGCAGCCACCCGCTAGCGAGCACAGATACGCAGTATTTT.

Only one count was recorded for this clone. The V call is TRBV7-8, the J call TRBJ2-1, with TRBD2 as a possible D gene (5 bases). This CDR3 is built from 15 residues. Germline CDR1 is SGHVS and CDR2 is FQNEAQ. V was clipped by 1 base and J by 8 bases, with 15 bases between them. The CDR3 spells CASSLVTGSSDEQFF. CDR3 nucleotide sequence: TGTGCCAGCAGCTTAGTTACGGGAAGCTCGGATGAGCAGTTCTTC.

The CDR3 DNA is TGTGCCAGCAGCCAAAGGACAGGGGAATTTTCACCCCTCCACTTT. It is translated as CASSQRTGEFSPLHF. The rearrangement links TRBV4-2 to TRBJ1-6; 9 bases align to TRBD1. The CDR3 loop spans 15 amino acids. The germline V gene has CDR1 LGHNA and CDR2 YNFKEQ. Germline trimming cut 2 bases from V and 9 bases from J; bases unmatched to any gene: 5.

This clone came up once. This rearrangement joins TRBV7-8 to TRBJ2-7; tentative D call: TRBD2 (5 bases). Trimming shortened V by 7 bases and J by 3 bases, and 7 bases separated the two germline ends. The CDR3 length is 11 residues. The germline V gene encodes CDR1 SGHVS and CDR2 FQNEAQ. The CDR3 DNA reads TGTGCCAGCAAGAGGGACTACGAGCAGTACTTC. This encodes CASKRDYEQYF.

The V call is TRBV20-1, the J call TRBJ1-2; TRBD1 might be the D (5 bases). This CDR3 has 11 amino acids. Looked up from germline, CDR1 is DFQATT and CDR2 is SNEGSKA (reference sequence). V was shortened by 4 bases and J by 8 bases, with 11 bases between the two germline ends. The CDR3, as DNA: TGCAGTGCTACCTGGGGCTGGGGCTACACCTTC. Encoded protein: CSATWGWGYTF.

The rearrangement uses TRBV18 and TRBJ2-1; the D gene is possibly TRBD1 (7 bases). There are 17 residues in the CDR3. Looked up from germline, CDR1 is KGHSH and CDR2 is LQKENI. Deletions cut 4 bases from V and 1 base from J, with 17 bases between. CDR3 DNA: TGTGCCAGCTCACGTAGACAGGGAGGAGGTTCCTACAATGAGCAGTTCTTC. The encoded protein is CASSRRQGGGSYNEQFF.

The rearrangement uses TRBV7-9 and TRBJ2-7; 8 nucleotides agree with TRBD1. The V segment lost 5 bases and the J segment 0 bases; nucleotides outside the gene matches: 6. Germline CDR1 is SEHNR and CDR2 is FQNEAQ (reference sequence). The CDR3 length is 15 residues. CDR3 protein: CASSPDRGASYEQYF. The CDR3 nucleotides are TGTGCCAGCAGCCCCGACAGGGGAGCCTCCTACGAGCAGTACTTC.

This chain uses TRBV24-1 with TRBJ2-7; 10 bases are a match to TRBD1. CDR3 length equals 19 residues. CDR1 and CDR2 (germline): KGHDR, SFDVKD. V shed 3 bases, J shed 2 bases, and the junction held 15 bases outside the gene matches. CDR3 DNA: TGTGCCACCAGTGATCCTACGTCCCGGGACAGGGGAAGGGCCTACGAGCAGTACTTC. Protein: CATSDPTSRDRGRAYEQYF.

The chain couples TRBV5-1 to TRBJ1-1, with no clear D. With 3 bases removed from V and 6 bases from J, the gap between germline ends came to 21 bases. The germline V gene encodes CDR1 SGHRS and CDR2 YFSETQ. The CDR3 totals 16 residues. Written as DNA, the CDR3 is TGCGCCAGCAGCTCCCCCGCTTCGAACCTACGGTCTGAAGCTTTCTTT. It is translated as CASSSPASNLRSEAFF. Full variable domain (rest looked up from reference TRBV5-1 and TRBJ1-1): KAGVTQTPRYLIKTRGQQVTLSCSPISGHRSVSWYQQTPGQGLQFLFEYFSETQRNKGNFPGRFSGRQFSNSRSEMNVSTLELGDSALYLCASSSPASNLRSEAFFGQGTRLTVV.

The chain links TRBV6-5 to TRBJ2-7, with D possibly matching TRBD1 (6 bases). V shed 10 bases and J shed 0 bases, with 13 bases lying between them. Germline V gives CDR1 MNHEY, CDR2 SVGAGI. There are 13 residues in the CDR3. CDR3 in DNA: TGTGCCACCTGGACAGAGAGCTCCTACGAGCAGTACTTC. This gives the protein CATWTESSYEQYF.

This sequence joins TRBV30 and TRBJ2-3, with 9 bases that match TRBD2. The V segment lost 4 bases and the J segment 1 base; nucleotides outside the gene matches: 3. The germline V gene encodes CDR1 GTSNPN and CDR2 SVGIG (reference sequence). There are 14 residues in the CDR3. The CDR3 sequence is CAWIPSGGTDTQYF. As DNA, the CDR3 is TGTGCCTGGATACCTAGCGGGGGCACAGATACGCAGTATTTT.

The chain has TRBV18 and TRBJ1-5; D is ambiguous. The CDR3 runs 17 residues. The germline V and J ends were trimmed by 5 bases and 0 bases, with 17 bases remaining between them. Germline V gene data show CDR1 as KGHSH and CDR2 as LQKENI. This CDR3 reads CASSAVTERYSNQPQHF. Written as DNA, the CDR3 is TGTGCCAGCTCAGCCGTAACAGAAAGATATAGCAATCAGCCCCAGCATTTT.

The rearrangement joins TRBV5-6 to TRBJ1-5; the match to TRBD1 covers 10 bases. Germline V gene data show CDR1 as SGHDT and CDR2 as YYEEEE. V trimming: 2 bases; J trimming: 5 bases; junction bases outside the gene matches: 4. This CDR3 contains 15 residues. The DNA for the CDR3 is TGTGCCAGCAGCTTAGGAGACAGGGGGCATCAGCCCCAGCATTTT. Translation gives CASSLGDRGHQPQHF.

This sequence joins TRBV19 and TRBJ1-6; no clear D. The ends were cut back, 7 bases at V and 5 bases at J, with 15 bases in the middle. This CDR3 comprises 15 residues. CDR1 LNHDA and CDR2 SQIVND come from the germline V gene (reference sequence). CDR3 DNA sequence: TGTGCCAGTACCACTGCAGGCCTCGATAATTCACCCCTCCACTTT. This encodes CASTTAGLDNSPLHF.

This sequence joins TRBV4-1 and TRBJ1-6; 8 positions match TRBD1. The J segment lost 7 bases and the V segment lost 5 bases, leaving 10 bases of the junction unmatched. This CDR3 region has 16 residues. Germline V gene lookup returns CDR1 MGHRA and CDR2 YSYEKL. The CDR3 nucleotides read TGCGCCAGCAGCGAAGTCCCGGACAGGGCAAATTCACCCCTCCACTTT. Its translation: CASSEVPDRANSPLHF.

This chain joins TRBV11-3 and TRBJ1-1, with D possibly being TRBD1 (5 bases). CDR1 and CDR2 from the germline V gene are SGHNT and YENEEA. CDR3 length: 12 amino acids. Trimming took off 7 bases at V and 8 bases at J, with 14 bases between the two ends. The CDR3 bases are TGTGCCAGCACCCAAGGCAGGGTAGAAGCTTTCTTT. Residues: CASTQGRVEAFF.

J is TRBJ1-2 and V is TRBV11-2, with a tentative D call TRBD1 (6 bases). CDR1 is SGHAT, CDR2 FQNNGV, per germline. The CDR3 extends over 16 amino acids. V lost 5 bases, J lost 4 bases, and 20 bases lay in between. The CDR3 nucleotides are TGTGCCAGCAGCCCCTTGCAGGGGAACCCCTTCTATGGCTACACCTTC. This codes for CASSPLQGNPFYGYTF.

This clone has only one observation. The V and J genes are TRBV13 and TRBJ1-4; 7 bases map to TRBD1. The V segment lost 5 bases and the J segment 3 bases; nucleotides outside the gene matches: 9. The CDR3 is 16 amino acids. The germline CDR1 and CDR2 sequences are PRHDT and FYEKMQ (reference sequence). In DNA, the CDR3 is TGTGCCAGCAGCACTAGACAGGGAAGAGCTAATGAAAAACTGTTTTTT. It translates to CASSTRQGRANEKLFF.

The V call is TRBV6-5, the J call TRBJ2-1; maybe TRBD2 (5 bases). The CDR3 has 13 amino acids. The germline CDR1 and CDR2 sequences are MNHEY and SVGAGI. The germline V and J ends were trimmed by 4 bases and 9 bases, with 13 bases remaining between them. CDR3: CASSSIRGGEQFF. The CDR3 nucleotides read TGTGCCAGCAGTTCCATCCGCGGAGGTGAGCAGTTCTTC.

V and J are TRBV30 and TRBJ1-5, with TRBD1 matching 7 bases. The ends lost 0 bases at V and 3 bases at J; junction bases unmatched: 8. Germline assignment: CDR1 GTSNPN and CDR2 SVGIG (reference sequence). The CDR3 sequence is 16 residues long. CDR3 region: CAWSVGGRGNNQPQHF. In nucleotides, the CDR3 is TGTGCCTGGAGTGTTGGAGGCAGGGGGAACAATCAGCCCCAGCATTTT.